One and the same sample provided the 8 T cell receptor beta chains below, sequenced in a study of shared clonotypes between healthy human individuals. TCRdb's table, derived via immunoSEQ multiplex PCR, lists solely in-frame clones and lacks some. The sample carries about 480,000 clones, 70% to 80% recorded once. The sequencing sample was made of PBMCs. The receptors come from a woman between 40 and 55 years old in good health. Some clones in this sample may be carry-over from other donors' samples.

V is TRBV18 and J is TRBJ2-5, with TRBD2 matching over 9 bases. The CDR3 is 15 residues long. Germline trimming cut 6 bases from V and 2 bases from J; bases unmatched to any gene: 7. CDR1 and CDR2 (germline): KGHSH, LQKENI. This CDR3 reads CASSPGTSPQETQYF. CDR3 in DNA: TGTGCCAGCTCGCCTGGGACTAGCCCTCAAGAGACCCAGTACTTC.

V usage is TRBV18 and J usage is TRBJ2-6; D is unresolved. This CDR3 spans 15 amino acids. The germline CDR1 and CDR2 sequences are KGHSH and LQKENI. Deletions cut 6 bases from V and 1 base from J, with 10 bases between. The CDR3 here is CASSPPSSGANVLTF. The CDR3 coding sequence is TGTGCCAGCTCGCCTCCGTCGTCTGGGGCCAACGTCCTGACTTTC.

As for this clone: The same CDR3 arises from other DNA sequences in this sample as well. V is TRBV7-3 and J is TRBJ2-3, with 7 bases matching TRBD2. V shed 2 bases, J shed 2 bases, and the junction held 4 bases outside the gene matches. The V gene's germline CDR1 is SGHTA and CDR2 FQGTGA. The CDR3 loop spans 15 amino acids. The CDR3 reads CASSLRGGDTDTQYF. Here the CDR3 DNA reads TGTGCCAGCAGCTTACGCGGGGGAGACACAGATACGCAGTATTTT.

The chain uses TRBV6-5 and TRBJ2-2, with TRBD2 matching 8 bases. The CDR3 consists of 13 residues. The V gene end was trimmed by 7 bases and the J gene end by 5 bases; junction bases not matched to a gene: 3. The germline CDR1 and CDR2 sequences are MNHEY and SVGAGI. CDR3 in amino acids: CASTLAGTGELFF. The CDR3 DNA follows: TGTGCCAGCACGCTAGCGGGTACCGGGGAGCTGTTTTTT.

V gene TRBV28 combines with J gene TRBJ2-3, with 10 bases fitting TRBD2. The V gene end was trimmed by 6 bases and the J gene end by 0 bases; junction bases not matched to a gene: 21. CDR1 and CDR2 from the germline V gene are MDHEN and SYDVKM. The CDR3 contains 21 residues. CDR3 sequence (DNA): TGTGCCAGCAGGCCCCGTCAGGGGGCGCCGGCTAGCGGGGGTAGCACAGATACGCAGTATTTT. This sequence encodes CASRPRQGAPASGGSTDTQYF.

The rearrangement joins TRBV7-3 to TRBJ1-2; D remains unclear. Germline V CDR1 and CDR2: SGHTA, FQGTGA. CDR3 size: 12 residues. The V and J ends lost 6 bases and 4 bases respectively, with 9 bases between them. The CDR3 here is CASSPDGYGYTF. CDR3 DNA sequence: TGTGCCAGCAGTCCGGACGGCTATGGCTACACCTTC.

The genes are TRBV14 and TRBJ2-1, with 7 bases lining up with TRBD2. From germline, CDR1 is SGHDN and CDR2 FVKESK. V trimming: 4 bases; J trimming: 12 bases; junction bases outside the gene matches: 15. There are 15 residues in the CDR3. CDR3 in DNA: TGTGCCAGCAGCCCCCTGGCGGGAGCGCGCCCCAGGCAGTTCTTC. Its translation is CASSPLAGARPRQFF.

V gene TRBV6-5 combines with J gene TRBJ1-5, with 7 bases fitting TRBD1. Per germline, CDR1 MNHEY and CDR2 SVGAGI. V trimming: 5 bases; J trimming: 5 bases; junction bases outside the gene matches: 6. The CDR3 runs to 14 residues. In nucleotides, the CDR3 is TGTGCCAGCAGTCAGGGGACAGCAGATCAGCCCCAGCATTTT. Translating it yields CASSQGTADQPQHF.